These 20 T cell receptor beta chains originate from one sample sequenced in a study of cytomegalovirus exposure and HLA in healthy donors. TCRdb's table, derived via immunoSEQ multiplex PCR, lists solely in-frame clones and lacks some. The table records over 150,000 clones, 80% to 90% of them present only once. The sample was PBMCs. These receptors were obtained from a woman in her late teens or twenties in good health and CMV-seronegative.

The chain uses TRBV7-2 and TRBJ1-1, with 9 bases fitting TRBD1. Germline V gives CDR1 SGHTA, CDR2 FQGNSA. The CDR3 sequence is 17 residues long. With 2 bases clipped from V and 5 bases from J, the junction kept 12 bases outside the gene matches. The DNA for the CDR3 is TGTGCCAGCAGCTTAATACAGGGGGCCCTCGGGAGTACTGAAGCTTTCTTT. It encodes CASSLIQGALGSTEAFF.

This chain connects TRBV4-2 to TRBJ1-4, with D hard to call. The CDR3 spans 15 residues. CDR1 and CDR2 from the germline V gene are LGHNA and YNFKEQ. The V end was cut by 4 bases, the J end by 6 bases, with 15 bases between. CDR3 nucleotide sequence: TGTGCCAGCAGCCCTCAGGCAGGCTCGGATGAAAAACTGTTTTTT. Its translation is CASSPQAGSDEKLFF.

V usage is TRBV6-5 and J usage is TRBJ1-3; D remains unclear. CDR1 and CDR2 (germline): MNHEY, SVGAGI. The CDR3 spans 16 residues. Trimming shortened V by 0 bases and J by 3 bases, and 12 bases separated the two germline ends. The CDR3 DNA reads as TGTGCCAGCAGTTACTCTACGGGGTCGAGTGGAAACACCATATATTTT. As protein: CASSYSTGSSGNTIYF.

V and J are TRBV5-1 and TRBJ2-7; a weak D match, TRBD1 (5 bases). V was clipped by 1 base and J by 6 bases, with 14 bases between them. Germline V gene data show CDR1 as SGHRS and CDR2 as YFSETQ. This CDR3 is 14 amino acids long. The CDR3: CASSLQGFSTEQYF. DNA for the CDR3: TGCGCCAGCAGCTTGCAGGGTTTCTCCACCGAGCAGTACTTC.

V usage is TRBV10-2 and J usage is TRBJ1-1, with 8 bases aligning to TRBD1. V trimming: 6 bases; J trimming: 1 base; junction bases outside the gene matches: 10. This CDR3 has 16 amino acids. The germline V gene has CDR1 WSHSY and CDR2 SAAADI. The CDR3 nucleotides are TGCGCCAGCAGCGCTTCAGGGGGCGAGTGGAACACTGAAGCTTTCTTT. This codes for CASSASGGEWNTEAFF.

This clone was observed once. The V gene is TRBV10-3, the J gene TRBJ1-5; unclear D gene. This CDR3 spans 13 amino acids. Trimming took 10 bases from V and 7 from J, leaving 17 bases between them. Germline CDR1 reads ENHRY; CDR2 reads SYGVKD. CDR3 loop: CATGQEREQPQHF. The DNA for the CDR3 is TGTGCCACCGGCCAGGAGAGGGAACAGCCCCAGCATTTT.

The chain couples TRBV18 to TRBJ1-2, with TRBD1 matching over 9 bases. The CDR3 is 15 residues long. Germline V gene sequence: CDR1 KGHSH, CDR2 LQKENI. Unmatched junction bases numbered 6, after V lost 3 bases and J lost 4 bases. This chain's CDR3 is CASSPLQGAGYGYTF. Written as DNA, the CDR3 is TGTGCCAGCTCACCTCTACAGGGGGCGGGCTATGGCTACACCTTC.

The CDR3 region is CASSSTGGNEQFF. In nucleotides, the CDR3 is TGTGCCAGCAGTAGTACCGGGGGGAATGAGCAGTTCTTC. This rearrangement joins TRBV25-1 to TRBJ2-1, with TRBD2 matching 7 bases. After removal of 5 bases from V and 7 bases from J, the junction contained 5 bases not matched to a gene. The CDR3 has 13 residues. Germline loops: CDR1 MGHDK, CDR2 SYGVNS.

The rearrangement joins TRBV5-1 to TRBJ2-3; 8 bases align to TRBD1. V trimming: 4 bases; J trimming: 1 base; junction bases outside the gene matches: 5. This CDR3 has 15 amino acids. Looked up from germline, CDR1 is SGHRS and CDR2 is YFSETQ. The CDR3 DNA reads TGCGCCAGCAGCCTGGGACAGGATCGCACAGATACGCAGTATTTT. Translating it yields CASSLGQDRTDTQYF.

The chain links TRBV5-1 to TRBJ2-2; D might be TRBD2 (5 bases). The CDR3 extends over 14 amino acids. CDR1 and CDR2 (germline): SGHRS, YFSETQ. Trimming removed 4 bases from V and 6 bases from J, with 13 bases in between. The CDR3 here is CASSPTRLSGELFF. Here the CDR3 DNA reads TGCGCCAGCAGCCCAACTAGATTGTCCGGGGAGCTGTTTTTT.

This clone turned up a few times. CDR3 coding DNA: TGTGCCAGCAGTGCCTCACACTACGAGCAGTACTTC. Protein: CASSASHYEQYF. The gene calls are TRBV6-1 and TRBJ2-7; D uncertain. The CDR3 extends over 12 amino acids. Germline V gives CDR1 MNHNS, CDR2 SASEGT. The ends were cut back, 4 bases at V and 3 bases at J, with 7 bases in the middle.

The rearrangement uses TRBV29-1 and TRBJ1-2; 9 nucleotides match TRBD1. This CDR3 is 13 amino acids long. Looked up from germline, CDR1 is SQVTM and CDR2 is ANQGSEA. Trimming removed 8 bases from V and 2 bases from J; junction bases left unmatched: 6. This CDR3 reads CSHRDRENYGYTF. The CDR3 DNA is TGCAGCCACCGGGACAGGGAAAACTATGGCTACACCTTC.

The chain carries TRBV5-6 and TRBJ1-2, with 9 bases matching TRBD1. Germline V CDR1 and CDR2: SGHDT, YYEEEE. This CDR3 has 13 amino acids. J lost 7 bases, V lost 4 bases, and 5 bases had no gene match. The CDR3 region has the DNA TGTGCCAGCAGCACACAGGGGGCGGGTGGCTACACCTTC. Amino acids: CASSTQGAGGYTF.

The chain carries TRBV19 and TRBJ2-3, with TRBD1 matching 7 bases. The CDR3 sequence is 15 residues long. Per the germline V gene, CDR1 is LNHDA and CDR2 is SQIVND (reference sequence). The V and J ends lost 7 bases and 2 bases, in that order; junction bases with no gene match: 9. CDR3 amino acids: CASNERQGYTDTQYF. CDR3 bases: TGTGCCAGTAACGAACGACAGGGTTACACAGATACGCAGTATTTT.

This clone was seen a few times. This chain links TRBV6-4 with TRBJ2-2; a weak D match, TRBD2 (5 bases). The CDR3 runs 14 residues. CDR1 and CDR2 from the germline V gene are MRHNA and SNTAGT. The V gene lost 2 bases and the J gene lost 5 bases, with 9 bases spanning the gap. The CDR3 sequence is CASSDERTTGELFF. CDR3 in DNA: TGTGCCAGCAGTGACGAGCGGACTACCGGGGAGCTGTTTTTT.

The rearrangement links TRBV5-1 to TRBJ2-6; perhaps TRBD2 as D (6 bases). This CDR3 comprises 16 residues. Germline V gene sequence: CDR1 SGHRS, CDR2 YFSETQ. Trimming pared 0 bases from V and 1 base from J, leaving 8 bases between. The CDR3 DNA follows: TGCGCCAGCAGCTTGGGGAGGGTATCTGGGGCCAACGTCCTGACTTTC. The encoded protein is CASSLGRVSGANVLTF.

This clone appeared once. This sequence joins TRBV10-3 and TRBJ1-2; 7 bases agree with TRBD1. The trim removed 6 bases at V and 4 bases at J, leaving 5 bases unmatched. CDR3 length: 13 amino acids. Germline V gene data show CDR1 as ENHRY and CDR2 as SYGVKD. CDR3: CAISLQGSYGYTF. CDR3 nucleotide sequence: TGTGCCATCAGCCTACAGGGGAGCTATGGCTACACCTTC.

CDR3 residues: CASGEDIQYF. CDR3 DNA: TGCGCCAGCGGGGAGGACATTCAGTACTTC. The chain has TRBV10-2 and TRBJ2-4; possibly TRBD2 for D (6 bases). This CDR3 is 10 amino acids long. CDR1 and CDR2 from the germline V gene are WSHSY and SAAADI. The ends were cut back, 8 bases at V and 8 bases at J, with 7 bases in the middle.

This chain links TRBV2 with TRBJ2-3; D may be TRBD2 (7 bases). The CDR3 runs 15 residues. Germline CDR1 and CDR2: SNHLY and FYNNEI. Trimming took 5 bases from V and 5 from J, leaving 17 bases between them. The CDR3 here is CASSPLGGGRDTQYF. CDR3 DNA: TGTGCCAGCAGTCCTTTGGGGGGGGGCAGAGATACGCAGTATTTT.

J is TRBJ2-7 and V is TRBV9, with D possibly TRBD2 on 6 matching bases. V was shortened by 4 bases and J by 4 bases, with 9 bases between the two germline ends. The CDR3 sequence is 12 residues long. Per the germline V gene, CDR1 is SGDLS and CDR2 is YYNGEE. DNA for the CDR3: TGTGCCAGCAGCCCAGGAGGGTACGAGCAGTACTTC. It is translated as CASSPGGYEQYF. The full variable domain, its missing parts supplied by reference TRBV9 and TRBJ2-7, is DSGVTQTPKHLITATGQRVTLRCSPRSGDLSVYWYQQSLDQGLQFLIQYYNGEERAKGNILERFSAQQFPDLHSELNLSSLELGDSALYFCASSPGGYEQYFGPGTRLTVT.